This T cell receptor (beta chain) is from a study of CD8 T cells in ankylosing spondylitis. This clonotype was recorded many times. Antigen: not known. The CDR3 runs 14 residues. Germline V lookup: CDR1 SGHVS, CDR2 FQNEAQ. Unmatched junction bases numbered 5, after V lost 5 bases and J lost 1 base. Points from the study as a whole: A subset of motif variants has previously been described in the synovial fluid and blood of reactive arthritis. Roughly eight highly homologous variants made up a TCR beta motif, and this motif appeared characteristic of ankylosing spondylitis blood. Researchers reportedly found disease-linked clones significantly enriched in matched ankylosing spondylitis synovial fluid.

With molecular barcodes, quantitative 5'-RACE was used to make the TCR beta libraries. TCRdb analysed the 5' RACE reads with MiXCR anew, one entry per CDR3 protein. The table includes roughly 150,000 distinct CDR3 sequences, about 32% detected once. V is TRBV7-8 and J is TRBJ2-7, with 7 bases fitting TRBD1. This TCR was recovered from a male donor with ankylosing spondylitis. The source material was synovial fluid, either unsorted or a sorted T cell fraction (not recorded which). The CDR3 sequence is CASSPTGASYEQYF. Here the CDR3 DNA reads TGTGCCAGCAGCCCTACAGGGGCGTCCTACGAGCAGTACTTC.